The present T cell receptor beta chain was sequenced within a study of T cell changes during pregnancy in multiple sclerosis (dated by TCRdb to between 2018 and 2021). The study in broad terms: Changes in the T cell repertoire over the course of pregnancy were examined in this study in women with multiple sclerosis.

Reading from cysteine to phenylalanine, the CDR3 counts 16 amino acids. This entry keeps only the CDR3 DNA: 48 bases, framed from base 1. For this chain, trimming is 2 bases at the V end and 10 bases at the J end, and the number of junction bases without a gene match is 9. As encoded in the germline V gene, CDR1 is MNHNS while CDR2 is SASEGT. The library was built by means of the immunoSEQ multiplex PCR assay. In TCRdb, the immuneACCESS table is reduced to in-frame sequences with V and J assigned. These tables do not hold every clone; where another copy was compared, an unresolved V gene accounts for under half, and the others remain unexplained. The sample yields some 67,000 clones; approximately 91% were counted once. Over 2% of the sample comes from the top ten. Details on this clone: The specificity of this receptor is unknown. Qualities for individual bases were not recorded, and no much larger clone is one base off.

This specimen consisted of peripheral blood, obtained in the first trimester of pregnancy. This TCR derives from a female donor with multiple sclerosis, enrolled in a pregnancy study. This chain joins TRBV6-1 to TRBJ1-4; 11 junctional bases match TRBD1. The CDR3 protein sequence reads: CASSESPPGTGGKLFF. The nucleotide sequence is given as TGTGCCAGCAGTGAATCCCCCCCCGGGACAGGGGGAAAACTGTTTTTT.